Sequencing of this TCR beta chain was carried out in a study of T cell repertoires in cytomegalovirus infection. At the level of the study: CMV infection plus the matching HLA type was flagged by public TCR beta signatures. General study results and limits: HLA-C-restricted, CMV-specific TCR beta clonotypes were dominant ex vivo. Individuals carrying CMV plus the relevant HLA were identified by cumulative frequency of public TCR beta families.

MiXCR, applied by TCRdb to the reads, yields one record per CDR3 protein. The sample carries roughly 640,000 distinct CDR3 sequences, approximately 24% recorded once. This clonotype was seen a few times. Its target is not known. Sequenced material: CD8+ T cells from PBMCs. The source of this sequence is a human donor in good health (CMV status not recorded). Some clones in this sample may be carry-over from other donors' samples.

CDR3 amino acids: CATSRDRGHHGYTF. CDR3 nucleotides: TGTGCCACCAGCAGAGATCGAGGTCACCATGGCTACACCTTC. The genes are TRBV15 and TRBJ1-2; no definite D call. There are 14 residues in the CDR3. V dropped 0 bases and J dropped 6 bases, with 11 bases sitting between them. Germline loops: CDR1 LNHNV, CDR2 YYDKDF (reference sequence).